Below, one TCR beta chain is given with its context. Germline trimming cut 5 bases from V and 0 bases from J; bases unmatched to any gene: 7. This CDR3 region has 16 residues. Germline V lookup: CDR1 SEHNR, CDR2 FQNEAQ (reference sequence). This sample is drawn from a study of CD8+ T cells in alopecia areata. The authors extracted RNA and reverse transcribed it into cDNA as the sequencing template. The table came from immunoSEQ multiplex PCR; TCRdb's copy has only in-frame clones and leaves some out. There are 110,000 to 150,000 clones in the sample; about half occur only once, and 0.8% to 1% lies in the top ten.

This specimen consisted of CD4+ T cells sorted from blood, obtained at week 0. The TCR originated in a human donor with alopecia areata. V gene TRBV7-9 combines with J gene TRBJ2-7, with 10 bases lining up with TRBD1. The CDR3 DNA follows: TGTGCCAGCAGCAAGGGACAGGGGAGCTTCTCCTACGAGCAGTACTTC. Translated: CASSKGQGSFSYEQYF.